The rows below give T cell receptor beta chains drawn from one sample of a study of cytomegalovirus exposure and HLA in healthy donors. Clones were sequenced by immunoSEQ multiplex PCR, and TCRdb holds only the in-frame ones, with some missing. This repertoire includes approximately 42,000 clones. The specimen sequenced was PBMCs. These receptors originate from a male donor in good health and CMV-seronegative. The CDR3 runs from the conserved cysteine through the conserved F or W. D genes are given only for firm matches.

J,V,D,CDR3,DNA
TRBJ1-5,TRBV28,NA,CASSFRHRDQPQHF,TGTGCCAGCAGTTTTAGGCACAGAGATCAGCCCCAGCATTTT
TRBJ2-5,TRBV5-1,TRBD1,CASSSTGGAGQETQYF,TGCGCCAGCAGCTCGACAGGGGGCGCGGGTCAAGAGACCCAGTACTTC
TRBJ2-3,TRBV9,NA,CASSERTYSTDTQYF,TGTGCCAGCAGCGAAAGGACATATAGCACAGATACGCAGTATTTT
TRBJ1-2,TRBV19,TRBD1,CASSIGTGVINYGYTF,TGTGCCAGTAGTATCGGGACAGGGGTTATTAACTATGGCTACACCTTC
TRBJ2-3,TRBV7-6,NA,CASSPSTGQDTQYF,TGTGCCAGCAGCCCTAGTACAGGGCAAGATACGCAGTATTTT
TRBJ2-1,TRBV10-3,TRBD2,CAISEGTSGTGDEQFF,TGTGCCATCAGTGAAGGGACTAGCGGGACGGGGGATGAGCAGTTCTTC
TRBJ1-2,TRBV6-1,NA,CASSPTRGAIYGYTF,TGTGCCAGCAGTCCAACACGGGGGGCAATCTATGGCTACACCTTC
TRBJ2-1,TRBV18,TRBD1,CASSPRRQGSSYNEQFF,TGTGCCAGCTCACCACGGCGACAGGGGAGCTCCTACAATGAGCAGTTCTTC
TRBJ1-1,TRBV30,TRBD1,CAWEQGTEAFF,TGTGCCTGGGAACAGGGGACTGAAGCTTTCTTT
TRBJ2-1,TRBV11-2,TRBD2,CASSHSSGDYNEQFF,TGTGCCAGCAGCCACTCTAGCGGGGACTACAATGAGCAGTTCTTC
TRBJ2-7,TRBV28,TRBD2,CASSLQIRLAGRRSYEQYF,TGTGCCAGCAGTTTGCAAATCCGTCTAGCGGGACGTCGCTCCTACGAGCAGTACTTC
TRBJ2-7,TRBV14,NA,CASSQTPGRDLYEQYF,TGTGCCAGCAGCCAGACCCCGGGGCGGGACCTCTACGAGCAGTACTTC
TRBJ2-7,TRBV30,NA,CAWSVSAYEQYF,TGTGCCTGGAGTGTCAGTGCCTACGAGCAGTACTTC
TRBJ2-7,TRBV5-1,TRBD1,CASSTGSGQGLSEQYF,TGCGCCAGCAGCACCGGATCGGGACAGGGGCTCTCCGAGCAGTACTTC
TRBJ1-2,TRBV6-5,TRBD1,CASTGDRSGYTF,TGTGCCAGCACCGGGGACAGATCTGGCTACACCTTC
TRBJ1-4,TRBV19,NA,CASSMGGEYEKLFF,TGTGCCAGTAGTATGGGCGGGGAATATGAAAAACTGTTTTTT
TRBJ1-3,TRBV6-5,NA,CASKKQGIQNTIYF,TGTGCCAGCAAAAAACAGGGAATTCAAAACACCATATATTTT
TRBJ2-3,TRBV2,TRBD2,CASSAWTSRSTDTQYF,TGTGCCAGCAGTGCCTGGACTAGCCGAAGCACAGATACGCAGTATTTT
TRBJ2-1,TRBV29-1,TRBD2,CSVFASGSLNEQFF,TGCAGCGTTTTTGCTAGCGGGAGTCTCAATGAGCAGTTCTTC
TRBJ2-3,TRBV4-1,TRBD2,CASSPGGVTQYF,TGCGCCAGCAGCCCGGGAGGAGTTACGCAGTATTTT
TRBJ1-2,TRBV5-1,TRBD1,CASSAGGTGSGYTF,TGCGCCAGCAGCGCTGGTGGGACAGGGAGTGGCTACACCTTC
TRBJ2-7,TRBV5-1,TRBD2,CASRRELAGGKVYEQYF,TGCGCCAGCAGGAGAGAACTAGCGGGAGGGAAAGTCTACGAGCAGTACTTC
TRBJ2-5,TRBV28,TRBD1,CAARQGTTVWETQYF,TGTGCCGCGCGACAGGGGACAACGGTCTGGGAGACCCAGTACTTC
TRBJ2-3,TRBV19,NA,CASGQGYTDTQYF,TGTGCCAGTGGTCAGGGATACACAGATACGCAGTATTTT
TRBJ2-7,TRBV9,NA,CASSVELGDEQYF,TGTGCCAGCAGCGTAGAATTGGGAGACGAGCAGTACTTC
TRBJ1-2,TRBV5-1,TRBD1,CASSLDRDYGYTF,TGCGCCAGCAGCTTAGACAGGGACTATGGCTACACCTTC
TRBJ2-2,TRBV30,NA,CAWSVPGTGELFF,TGTGCCTGGAGTGTACCAGGGACCGGGGAGCTGTTTTTT
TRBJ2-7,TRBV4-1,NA,CASSQGKYGSYEQYF,TGCGCCAGCAGCCAAGGCAAGTACGGGAGCTACGAGCAGTACTTC
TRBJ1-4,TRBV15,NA,CATSRRTGGEKLFF,TGTGCCACCAGCAGGAGGACCGGAGGAGAAAAACTGTTTTTT
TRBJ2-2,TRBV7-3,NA,CASSPQVDGELFF,TGTGCCAGCAGCCCGCAGGTGGACGGGGAGCTGTTTTTT
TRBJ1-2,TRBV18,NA,CASSPGGPNYGYTF,TGTGCCAGCTCACCAGGGGGCCCGAACTATGGCTACACCTTC
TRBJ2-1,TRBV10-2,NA,CASSERGWAGGFF,TGCGCCAGCAGTGAACGGGGGTGGGCAGGGGGGTTCTTC
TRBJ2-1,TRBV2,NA,CASTGDSYNEQFF,TGTGCCAGCACAGGGGATTCCTACAATGAGCAGTTCTTC
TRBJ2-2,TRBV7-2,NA,CASSPDYLSTGELFF,TGTGCCAGCAGTCCCGACTACCTCTCTACCGGGGAGCTGTTTTTT
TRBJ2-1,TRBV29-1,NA,CSGRAGTAYNEQFF,TGCAGCGGGAGGGCCGGGACAGCTTACAATGAGCAGTTCTTC
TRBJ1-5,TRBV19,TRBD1,CASSPRTGGSIALGNQPQHF,TGTGCCAGTAGTCCACGGACAGGGGGATCTATAGCTCTGGGCAATCAGCCCCAGCATTTT
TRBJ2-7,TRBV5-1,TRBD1,CASRGQGGSEQYF,TGCGCCAGCAGGGGACAGGGGGGTTCCGAGCAGTACTTC
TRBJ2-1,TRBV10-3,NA,CAISGSSDYNEQFF,TGTGCCATCAGTGGTAGTAGTGACTACAATGAGCAGTTCTTC